This is a list of T cell receptor beta chains from one sample in a study of blood T cells in healthy people across ages. TCRdb used MiXCR to reprocess the 5' RACE reads, holding one entry per CDR3 protein. The repertoire includes about 970,000 distinct CDR3 sequences, 45% to 60% of them detected once, and roughly a fifth sits in the top ten. The source material was blood. The receptors were sampled from an older woman in good health. Both conserved end residues are part of each CDR3. Fields, in order: D gene, J gene, V gene, CDR3 protein. The D gene is left open where the match is weak.

NA,TRBJ1-2,TRBV28,CASVRGFGGYTF
NA,TRBJ1-2,TRBV20-1,CSASDQGRNYGYTF
TRBD2,TRBJ2-1,TRBV6-2/TRBV6-3,CASSYSISWDLAGNEQFF
NA,TRBJ2-3,TRBV7-9,CASSKVQGDTQYF
NA,TRBJ2-3,TRBV4-3,CASSQEHTPSTDTQYF
NA,TRBJ1-4,TRBV4-2,CASSQEGGAETNEKLFF
TRBD1,TRBJ2-7,TRBV12-3/TRBV12-4,CASSLYGTGTYEQYF
TRBD2,TRBJ2-6,TRBV4-1,CASSQAGLAASSGANVLTF
NA,TRBJ1-6,TRBV20-1,CSARLQGSDSPLHF
NA,TRBJ2-4,TRBV29-1,CSVGRADIQYF
NA,TRBJ2-3,TRBV6-5,CASSSGPANTQYF
NA,TRBJ2-6,TRBV6-1,CASSIFGGLAVHSGANVLTF
NA,TRBJ2-1,TRBV20-1,CSASLGATKRNEQFF
NA,TRBJ1-2,TRBV3-1,CASHKGLGDGYTF
NA,TRBJ2-5,TRBV7-8,CASSRLVQETQYF
NA,TRBJ2-7,TRBV20-1,CSAVWAGVYEQYF
NA,TRBJ2-7,TRBV10-3,CAISELRDEQYF
NA,TRBJ2-5,TRBV21-1,CATVETQYF
TRBD1,TRBJ2-7,TRBV20-1,CSADRGQRRSYEQYF
NA,TRBJ2-1,TRBV6-2/TRBV6-3,CASSEGYEQFF
NA,TRBJ1-1,TRBV20-1,CSARDPGPRGAFF
NA,TRBJ2-5,TRBV7-9,CASSLEARVHETQYF
TRBD1,TRBJ2-3,TRBV4-1,CASSQERQGSTDTQYF
NA,NA,TRBV20-1,CSAGPLRTIQETQYF
TRBD2,TRBJ2-3,TRBV11-3,CASSLGSGGGGRQDTQYF
TRBD2,TRBJ2-5,TRBV27,CASSQTSGRSLEETQYF